Listed below are T cell receptor beta chains from one sample, sequenced in a study of graft-versus-host responses after intestinal transplantation. No antigens are known for them. Here immunoSEQ multiplex PCR was the method, and the copy in TCRdb shows in-frame clones only, minus some. In the table there are around 90,000 clones, 85% to 95% of which are singletons. The specimen comprised unstimulated CD8+ T cells sorted from spleen or lymph node cells, sampled before transplant. These receptors were collected from a human donor who was the organ donor for an intestinal transplant. Both conserved end residues are part of each CDR3. The order of the fields is V gene, J gene, clone size, D gene, CDR3 DNA, CDR3 protein. A D gene is named only where the DNA matches it firmly. A row's size may be missing; if present it is once, few, many or a size class.

V gene: TRBV27; J gene: TRBJ2-6; clone size: .; D gene: .; CDR3 DNA: TGTGCCAGCAGTTTAGGCAGGGGCGCTGGGGCCAACGTCCTGACTTTC; CDR3 protein: CASSLGRGAGANVLTF
V gene: TRBV29-1; J gene: TRBJ2-5; clone size: .; D gene: .; CDR3 DNA: TGCAGCGTTGAAGGGGGGCAGACGACAGGCAGTTTCCAAGAGACCCAGTACTTC; CDR3 protein: CSVEGGQTTGSFQETQYF
V gene: TRBV7-3; J gene: TRBJ2-1; clone size: .; D gene: .; CDR3 DNA: TGTGCCAGCAGCTACGACTACCCCAATGAGCAGTTCTTC; CDR3 protein: CASSYDYPNEQFF
V gene: TRBV11-2; J gene: TRBJ1-2; clone size: .; D gene: .; CDR3 DNA: TGTGCCAGCAGCCCCCTAGGGGGGGCTCTCTATGGCTACACCTTC; CDR3 protein: CASSPLGGALYGYTF
V gene: TRBV15; J gene: TRBJ2-1; clone size: .; D gene: TRBD1; CDR3 DNA: TGTGCCACCGCGGCCGGGACAGATGAGCAGTTCTTC; CDR3 protein: CATAAGTDEQFF
V gene: TRBV4-1; J gene: TRBJ1-2; clone size: .; D gene: .; CDR3 DNA: TGCGCCAGCCTGGGGAAAAGGGGCGGCTACACCTTC; CDR3 protein: CASLGKRGGYTF
V gene: TRBV9; J gene: TRBJ2-1; clone size: .; D gene: TRBD2; CDR3 DNA: TGTGCCAGCAGCGTAGGTGGCGGGAGTGGGAATGAGCAGTTCTTC; CDR3 protein: CASSVGGGSGNEQFF
V gene: TRBV10-3; J gene: TRBJ2-1; clone size: .; D gene: .; CDR3 DNA: TGTGCCACCTTGGGGGGGGGCCTTACCTACAATGAGCAGTTCTTC; CDR3 protein: CATLGGGLTYNEQFF
V gene: TRBV10-3; J gene: TRBJ2-1; clone size: .; D gene: TRBD2; CDR3 DNA: TGTGCCATCAGTGAGTCTCCGGCTAGCGGCTCCTACAATGAGCAGTTCTTC; CDR3 protein: CAISESPASGSYNEQFF
V gene: TRBV28; J gene: TRBJ1-5; clone size: once; D gene: .; CDR3 DNA: TGTGCCAGCAGTTTCCCGACCTCAGGTATATGGCAGCCCCAGCATTTT; CDR3 protein: CASSFPTSGIWQPQHF
V gene: TRBV4-2; J gene: TRBJ1-4; clone size: .; D gene: TRBD1; CDR3 DNA: TGTGCCAGCAGCCAAGATGTTTGGGGCAGGGGGAATGAAAAACTGTTTTTT; CDR3 protein: CASSQDVWGRGNEKLFF
V gene: TRBV9; J gene: TRBJ2-3; clone size: .; D gene: TRBD1; CDR3 DNA: TGTGCCAGCAGCCCAGCACCGGACGGTACAGGGGGTACGCAGTATTTT; CDR3 protein: CASSPAPDGTGGTQYF
V gene: TRBV10-3; J gene: TRBJ1-5; clone size: .; D gene: .; CDR3 DNA: TGTGCCATCAGTGACCAAAAGGCGCAGGGAACCCATTTT; CDR3 protein: CAISDQKAQGTHF
V gene: TRBV19; J gene: TRBJ1-6; clone size: .; D gene: .; CDR3 DNA: TGTGCCAGTACCACCCGTCGGGGGGCCCAGACACCCCTCCACTTT; CDR3 protein: CASTTRRGAQTPLHF
V gene: TRBV4-3; J gene: TRBJ2-2; clone size: .; D gene: TRBD2; CDR3 DNA: TGCGCCAGCAGCCAAGAAGAGGTAGCGGGGCGGTGGGTCGGGGAGCTGTTTTTT; CDR3 protein: CASSQEEVAGRWVGELFF
V gene: TRBV27; J gene: TRBJ2-5; clone size: .; D gene: .; CDR3 DNA: TGTGCCAGCAGTTTATTCGGGGCAGGGGATGGAGAGACCCAGTACTTC; CDR3 protein: CASSLFGAGDGETQYF
V gene: TRBV29-1; J gene: TRBJ2-7; clone size: .; D gene: TRBD1; CDR3 DNA: TGCAGCGTGGGACAGGGAAACTACGAGCAGTACTTC; CDR3 protein: CSVGQGNYEQYF
V gene: TRBV9; J gene: TRBJ2-3; clone size: .; D gene: .; CDR3 DNA: TGTGCCAGCAGCGTAGGAAGGCGGGAAGGGGCAGATACGCAGTATTTT; CDR3 protein: CASSVGRREGADTQYF
V gene: TRBV2; J gene: TRBJ2-7; clone size: .; D gene: .; CDR3 DNA: TGTGCCAGCAGTCGTTACAGGGTATCCTACGAGCAGTACTTC; CDR3 protein: CASSRYRVSYEQYF
V gene: TRBV30; J gene: TRBJ1-5; clone size: .; D gene: .; CDR3 DNA: TGTGCCTGGAGTTCACTGAGCAATCAGCCCCAGCATTTT; CDR3 protein: CAWSSLSNQPQHF
V gene: TRBV11-3; J gene: TRBJ2-5; clone size: .; D gene: TRBD2; CDR3 DNA: TGTGCCAGCAGCTTGCGGGGGGGTCAAGAGACCCAGTACTTC; CDR3 protein: CASSLRGGQETQYF
V gene: TRBV18; J gene: TRBJ1-2; clone size: .; D gene: .; CDR3 DNA: TGTGCCAGCTCACCATCGCGGGGGTTTATGGGCTACACCTTC; CDR3 protein: CASSPSRGFMGYTF
V gene: TRBV7-9; J gene: TRBJ2-1; clone size: .; D gene: TRBD2; CDR3 DNA: TGTGCCAGCAGCCTCTGGACTAGCTCGGAGGATGAGCAGTTCTTC; CDR3 protein: CASSLWTSSEDEQFF
V gene: TRBV7-9; J gene: TRBJ2-1; clone size: .; D gene: TRBD2; CDR3 DNA: TGTGCCAGCAGCCCCGGACCTTTAGCGGGGGAGTTCTACAATGAGCAGTTCTTC; CDR3 protein: CASSPGPLAGEFYNEQFF
V gene: TRBV2; J gene: TRBJ2-5; clone size: .; D gene: TRBD2; CDR3 DNA: TGTGCCACCAAACCCGACCTCATAGCGGGGGGACAAGAGACCCAGTACTTC; CDR3 protein: CATKPDLIAGGQETQYF
V gene: TRBV20-1; J gene: TRBJ2-7; clone size: .; D gene: .; CDR3 DNA: TGCCCGCTAGTGGGAGGTATGACGGAGTACTTC; CDR3 protein: CPLVGGMTEYF
V gene: TRBV29-1; J gene: TRBJ2-5; clone size: .; D gene: TRBD1; CDR3 DNA: TGCAGCATGACAGGGCTAGAGACCCAGTACTTC; CDR3 protein: CSMTGLETQYF
V gene: TRBV19; J gene: TRBJ1-1; clone size: .; D gene: TRBD1; CDR3 DNA: TGTGCCAGTAGTATCGTATCAGGGGGCCCTGAAGCTTTCTTT; CDR3 protein: CASSIVSGGPEAFF
V gene: TRBV27; J gene: TRBJ2-7; clone size: .; D gene: TRBD1; CDR3 DNA: TGTGCCAGCAGGGGGACAGAAGAGTACGAGCAGTACTTC; CDR3 protein: CASRGTEEYEQYF
V gene: TRBV30; J gene: TRBJ2-7; clone size: .; D gene: .; CDR3 DNA: TGTGCCTGGAGCCCGAGAGGGGGAATCTACGAGCAGTACTTC; CDR3 protein: CAWSPRGGIYEQYF
V gene: TRBV30; J gene: TRBJ2-1; clone size: .; D gene: TRBD1; CDR3 DNA: TGTGCCTGGAGCCCCCCCGGGACAGGGGGTGAGGAGCAGTTCTTC; CDR3 protein: CAWSPPGTGGEEQFF
V gene: TRBV5-4; J gene: TRBJ1-1; clone size: .; D gene: .; CDR3 DNA: TGTGCCAGCAGCTTGCTACAGGGCCTTGAAGCTTTCTTT; CDR3 protein: CASSLLQGLEAFF
V gene: TRBV7-9; J gene: TRBJ1-1; clone size: .; D gene: TRBD1; CDR3 DNA: TGTGCCAGCAGCTACGCCGGGACAGGGGTAGGTTCTGAAGCTTTCTTT; CDR3 protein: CASSYAGTGVGSEAFF
V gene: TRBV28; J gene: TRBJ2-7; clone size: .; D gene: TRBD2; CDR3 DNA: TGTGCCAGCAGTTCTCGACTAGCGGAATACGAGCAGTACTTC; CDR3 protein: CASSSRLAEYEQYF
V gene: TRBV2; J gene: TRBJ1-1; clone size: once; D gene: .; CDR3 DNA: TGTGCCAGCAGTGCGCAAGAGTGGGTGGAGGGCACTGAAGCTTTCTTT; CDR3 protein: CASSAQEWVEGTEAFF
V gene: TRBV28; J gene: TRBJ2-1; clone size: .; D gene: TRBD2; CDR3 DNA: TGTGCCAGCACACTAGCGGGAGGGCCCGATGAGCAGTTCTTC; CDR3 protein: CASTLAGGPDEQFF
V gene: TRBV10-1; J gene: TRBJ2-7; clone size: .; D gene: TRBD1; CDR3 DNA: TGCGCCGGCCCGACAGGGCGCCATTACGAGCAGTACTTC; CDR3 protein: CAGPTGRHYEQYF
V gene: TRBV28; J gene: TRBJ1-1; clone size: .; D gene: .; CDR3 DNA: TGTGCCAGCAACGGGGGGCTGTACACTGAAGCTTTCTTT; CDR3 protein: CASNGGLYTEAFF
V gene: TRBV5-1; J gene: TRBJ1-2; clone size: once; D gene: .; CDR3 DNA: TGCGCCAGCAGCTTCGGGAGTAACTATGGCTACACCTTC; CDR3 protein: CASSFGSNYGYTF
V gene: TRBV19; J gene: TRBJ1-4; clone size: .; D gene: .; CDR3 DNA: TGTGCCAGTAGTAACTACGAGAACCGGGAAAAACTGTTTTTT; CDR3 protein: CASSNYENREKLFF
V gene: TRBV2; J gene: TRBJ2-5; clone size: .; D gene: TRBD2; CDR3 DNA: TGTGCCAGCAGTTTCCCCGGGACTAGCGGCACCCAGATATCTTCCGTGGAGACCCAGTACTTC; CDR3 protein: CASSFPGTSGTQISSVETQYF
V gene: TRBV28; J gene: TRBJ2-7; clone size: once; D gene: TRBD1; CDR3 DNA: TGTGCCAGCAGTTCGGGACAGGGCACCTACGAGCAGTACTTC; CDR3 protein: CASSSGQGTYEQYF
V gene: TRBV15; J gene: TRBJ2-2; clone size: .; D gene: TRBD2; CDR3 DNA: TGTGCCACCAGCGGCGACTTAACTAGCGGGAGGGCCGCCGGGGAGCTGTTTTTT; CDR3 protein: CATSGDLTSGRAAGELFF
V gene: TRBV30; J gene: TRBJ1-5; clone size: .; D gene: .; CDR3 DNA: TGTGCCTGGAGTGAAGTACAGGTAAATCAGCCCCAGCATTTT; CDR3 protein: CAWSEVQVNQPQHF
V gene: TRBV4-3; J gene: TRBJ1-5; clone size: once; D gene: .; CDR3 DNA: TGCGCCAGCAGCCAAGATCCAGGGGTTCAGCCCCAGCATTTT; CDR3 protein: CASSQDPGVQPQHF
V gene: TRBV7-2; J gene: TRBJ2-7; clone size: .; D gene: .; CDR3 DNA: TGTGCCAGCAGCTTCAGTGGGACACTTCTAGGGCAGTACTTC; CDR3 protein: CASSFSGTLLGQYF
V gene: TRBV6-6; J gene: TRBJ2-2; clone size: .; D gene: TRBD1; CDR3 DNA: TGTGCCAGCCAGGGGGCCGGGGAGCTGTTTTTT; CDR3 protein: CASQGAGELFF
V gene: TRBV10-1; J gene: TRBJ1-2; clone size: .; D gene: .; CDR3 DNA: TGCGCCAGCAGTGACGGACAGCCCAACTATGGCTACACCTTC; CDR3 protein: CASSDGQPNYGYTF
V gene: TRBV6-1; J gene: TRBJ1-5; clone size: .; D gene: .; CDR3 DNA: TGTGCCAGCAGTCGCGGTGGGGGGGTACAGCCCCAGCATTTT; CDR3 protein: CASSRGGGVQPQHF
V gene: TRBV2; J gene: TRBJ2-1; clone size: .; D gene: .; CDR3 DNA: TGTGCCAGCAGGAAGGAAGTACAGCGGGTCACTACCGGGGATGAGCAGTTCTTC; CDR3 protein: CASRKEVQRVTTGDEQFF
V gene: TRBV19; J gene: TRBJ1-2; clone size: .; D gene: TRBD1; CDR3 DNA: TGTGCCAGTAATCCGACAGGGGGCGACTATGGCTACACCTTC; CDR3 protein: CASNPTGGDYGYTF
V gene: TRBV6-5; J gene: TRBJ2-7; clone size: .; D gene: TRBD2; CDR3 DNA: TGTGCCAGCAGTTACGGGGGGGGTATCCACGAGCAGTACTTC; CDR3 protein: CASSYGGGIHEQYF